This T cell receptor (beta chain) was recorded in a study of T cell responses to AZD1222 COVID-19 vaccine. Overall study findings and caveats: Once two AZD1222 doses were given, Spike-specific TCR breadth and depth went up. As reported, nearly half of all spike-specific TCRs target variant regions that are unmutated.

The CDR3 totals 15 residues. Trimming at V came to 6 bases and at J to 7 bases, leaving 12 bases not matched to a gene. The V gene's germline CDR1 is KGHSH and CDR2 LQKENI. With respect to this clone: Its target is unknown.

Produced via immunoSEQ multiplex PCR; TCRdb's table is partial and in-frame only. The table lists 70,000 to 85,000 clones, about 82% of them singletons. The sequenced sample was peripheral blood, obtained on day 0 of AZD1222 vaccination. V is TRBV18 and J is TRBJ1-5; 7 bases are a match to TRBD1. The TCR comes from an adult in good health. The CDR3 coding sequence is TGTGCCAGCTCCCTTAAGACAGGGAATGACCAGCCCCAGCATTTT. Encoded protein: CASSLKTGNDQPQHF.